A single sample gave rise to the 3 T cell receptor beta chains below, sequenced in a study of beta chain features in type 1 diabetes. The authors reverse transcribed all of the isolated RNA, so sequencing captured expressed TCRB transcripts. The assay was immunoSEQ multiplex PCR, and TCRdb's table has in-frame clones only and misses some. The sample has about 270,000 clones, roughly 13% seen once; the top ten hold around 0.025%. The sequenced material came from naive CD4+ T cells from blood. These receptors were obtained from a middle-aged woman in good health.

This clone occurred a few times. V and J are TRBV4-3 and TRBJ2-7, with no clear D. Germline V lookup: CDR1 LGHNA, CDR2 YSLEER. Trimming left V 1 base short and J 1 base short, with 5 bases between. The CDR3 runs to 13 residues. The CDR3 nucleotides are TGCGCCAGCAGCCAAGTTCCGTCCTACGAGCAGTACTTC. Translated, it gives CASSQVPSYEQYF.

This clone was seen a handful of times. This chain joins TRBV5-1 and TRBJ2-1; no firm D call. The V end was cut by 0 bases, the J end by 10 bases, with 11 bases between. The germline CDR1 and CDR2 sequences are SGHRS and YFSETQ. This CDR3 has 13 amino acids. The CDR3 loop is CASSLGEAGEQFF. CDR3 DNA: TGCGCCAGCAGCTTGGGAGAGGCCGGAGAGCAGTTCTTC.

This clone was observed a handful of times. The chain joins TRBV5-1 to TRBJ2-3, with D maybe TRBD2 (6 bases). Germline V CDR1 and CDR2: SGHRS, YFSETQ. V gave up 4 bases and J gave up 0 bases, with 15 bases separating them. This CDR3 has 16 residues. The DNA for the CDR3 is TGCGCCAGCAGCGGTAGACGGGGGAAAAGCACAGATACGCAGTATTTT. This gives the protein CASSGRRGKSTDTQYF. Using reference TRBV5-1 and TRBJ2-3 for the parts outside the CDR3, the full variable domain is KAGVTQTPRYLIKTRGQQVTLSCSPISGHRSVSWYQQTPGQGLQFLFEYFSETQRNKGNFPGRFSGRQFSNSRSEMNVSTLELGDSALYLCASSGRRGKSTDTQYFGPGTRLTVL.